This T cell receptor (beta chain) stems from a study of read filtering for tumor transcriptome and immune sequencing. From germline, CDR1 is SGHTA and CDR2 FQGNSA. This CDR3 comprises 15 residues. The V and J ends lost 5 bases and 6 bases respectively, with 16 bases between them. This clonotype was detected many times. The library was built from around 0.4 ug RNA with molecular barcoded adaptors for alpha/delta and beta/gamma chains. TCRdb used MiXCR to reprocess the reads, holding one entry per CDR3 protein. The profile covers over 35,000 distinct CDR3 sequences, with 10% to 15% appearing a single time and approximately 37% taken by the ten largest.

This TCR was sampled from a donor at least 40 years old with multiple myeloma. Material for sequencing was a population of CD138-negative cells sorted from bone marrow. The chain carries TRBV7-2 and TRBJ2-2; no clear D gene. CDR3 region: CASSQGARSPGELFF. The DNA for the CDR3 is TGTGCCAGCAGCCAAGGAGCGAGGTCCCCCGGGGAGCTGTTTTTT.